This is a list of T cell receptor beta chains from one sample in a study of OX40 agonist ivuxolimab in advanced cancers. This table comes from immunoSEQ multiplex PCR, and its TCRdb copy is limited to in-frame clones, with some not included. The sample includes about 70,000 clones, around nine tenths of them seen just once. The input for sequencing was CD4+ or CD8+ T cells sorted from blood, taken in a trial of the OX40 agonist ivuxolimab. Receptors were obtained from an adult with an advanced solid tumor such as melanoma, head and neck, liver or kidney cancer. Both conserved end residues are part of each CDR3. D genes are given only for firm matches. Size tells how often a clone was seen (once, few, many) or the class of an expanded clone, and some rows leave it out.

- TRBJ2-1 TRBD2 TRBV7-8 15 TGTGCCAGCAGCTTAGGAGGCGGGGGGGCCTATGAGCAGTTCTTC CASSLGGGGAYEQFF
- TRBJ1-5 - TRBV19 12 TGTGCCAGTAGTATCGGCAATCAGCCCCAGCATTTT CASSIGNQPQHF
- TRBJ2-3 - TRBV6-6 15 TGTGCCAGCAGTTACGAAGGGATAGTCACAGATACGCAGTATTTT CASSYEGIVTDTQYF
- TRBJ1-1 - TRBV5-1 14 TGCGCCAGCAGCTTGACAGTCATGAACACTGAAGCTTTCTTT CASSLTVMNTEAFF
- TRBJ2-7 TRBD1 TRBV2 13 TGTGCCAGCAGTAAGACAGGGGGGAACGAGCAGTACTTC CASSKTGGNEQYF
once TRBJ2-7 TRBD2 TRBV10-3 19 TGTGCCATCAGTGAGGTGGGCGCGGGAGCAACTTTATCCTCCTACGAGCAGTACTTC CAISEVGAGATLSSYEQYF
- TRBJ1-2 TRBD1 TRBV28 16 TGTGCCAGCAGTCGGATAGGACAGGGCTGGGGGTACGGCTACACCTTC CASSRIGQGWGYGYTF
- TRBJ2-7 - TRBV2 14 TGTGCCAGCAGTGAACGGAGGTGGGGGGTCGAGCAGTACTTC CASSERRWGVEQYF
- TRBJ1-2 TRBD1 TRBV7-9 12 TGTGCCAGCAACCGAGGACAGGGGGGCTACACCTTC CASNRGQGGYTF
- TRBJ2-7 TRBD2 TRBV18 15 TGTGCCAGCTCGCCCGGACTAGCGGAAACCTACGAGCAGTACTTC CASSPGLAETYEQYF
once TRBJ2-3 TRBD2 TRBV5-4 16 TGTGCCAGCAGCTTGGCCCTAGCGGGGGTCACAGATACGCAGTATTTT CASSLALAGVTDTQYF
- TRBJ2-5 TRBD2 TRBV9 14 TGTGCCAGCAGCCCTGGGACTACCCAAGAGACCCAGTACTTC CASSPGTTQETQYF
- TRBJ2-5 - TRBV30 15 TGTGCCTGGAGTGCCATAGAAGCGAAAGGAGAGACCCAGTACTTC CAWSAIEAKGETQYF
- TRBJ2-7 TRBD2 TRBV5-1 16 TGCGCCAGCAGCTTGGAAGTTGGGCTAGCGGGATACGAGCAGTACTTC CASSLEVGLAGYEQYF
- TRBJ2-2 - TRBV5-1 15 TGCGCCAGCAGCTTGGCCCCTCCGAACACCGGGGAGCTGTTTTTT CASSLAPPNTGELFF
- TRBJ2-7 TRBD2 TRBV5-1 11 TGCGCCAGCAGCGCCCGGGGGGTAGAGTACTTC CASSARGVEYF
- TRBJ1-2 - TRBV6-1 13 TGTGCCAGCAGTGACAGGGACCGAGGAGGCTACACCTTC CASSDRDRGGYTF
- TRBJ1-1 - TRBV10-3 13 TGTGCCATCATGGGAAGGGCCCACACTGAAGCTTTCTTT CAIMGRAHTEAFF
- TRBJ1-5 - TRBV19 14 TGTGCCAGTAGTATAATGGGGATACGTCAGCCCCAGCATTTT CASSIMGIRQPQHF
- TRBJ1-1 - TRBV18 12 TGTGCCAGCTCAACCGGGAACACTGAAGCTTTCTTT CASSTGNTEAFF
- TRBJ1-2 TRBD1 TRBV4-3 13 TGCGCCAGCAGCCAAGATAGCAGGGGGGGCTACACCTTC CASSQDSRGGYTF
- TRBJ2-2 TRBD2 TRBV7-2 15 TGTGCCAGCAGCCCCTTAGCGGGACGGGCCGGGGAGCTGTTTTTT CASSPLAGRAGELFF
- TRBJ1-2 TRBD1 TRBV23-1 14 TGCGCCAGCAGGCCGGGACAGGGTGACTATGGCTACACCTTC CASRPGQGDYGYTF
- TRBJ1-1 - TRBV6-5 11 TGTGCCAGCAGTTACATGTCTGAAGCTTTCTTT CASSYMSEAFF
- TRBJ1-5 - TRBV15 14 TGTGCCACCAGCAGAGATATAGTTGGTCAGCCCCAGCATTTT CATSRDIVGQPQHF
once TRBJ2-7 TRBD1 TRBV4-1 16 TGCGCCAGCAGCCCGAAACAGGGGACATTCTCCTACGAGCAGTACTTC CASSPKQGTFSYEQYF
- TRBJ1-1 - TRBV6-5 13 TGTGCCAGCAGTTATGGGCAGAACACTGAAGCTTTCTTT CASSYGQNTEAFF
- TRBJ2-1 - TRBV28 12 TGTGCCAGCAGTTCCGGACAGTCCGAGCAGTTCTTC CASSSGQSEQFF
once TRBJ2-7 - TRBV15 15 TGTGCCACCAGCAACCGGCAGGCGGGGAGGAACGAGCAGTACTTC CATSNRQAGRNEQYF
few TRBJ2-4 - TRBV6-5 14 TGTGCCAGCAGCACTCCGCGGGTACAAAACATTCAGTACTTC CASSTPRVQNIQYF
- TRBJ1-5 - TRBV6-5 13 TGTGCCAGCAGTTACTCCGTGGGTCAGCCCCAGCATTTT CASSYSVGQPQHF
- TRBJ2-5 - TRBV5-6 13 TGTGCCAGCAGCCCCGACACCAAGGGGACCCAGTACTTC CASSPDTKGTQYF
- TRBJ1-2 - TRBV5-1 12 TGCGCCAGCAGAAACAGTAACTATGGCTACACCTTC CASRNSNYGYTF
once TRBJ2-7 - TRBV11-2 14 TGTGCCAGCAGCTTAGTTCGGGGCCGGAGCGAGCAGTACTTC CASSLVRGRSEQYF